This entry concerns a single T cell receptor beta chain. Its target is unknown. This entry comes from a study of graft-versus-host responses after intestinal transplantation. Here immunoSEQ multiplex PCR was the method, and the copy in TCRdb shows in-frame clones only, minus some. The sample lists about 120,000 clones, approximately 90% occurring once. This CDR3 comprises 15 residues. The V segment lost 3 bases and the J segment 3 bases; nucleotides outside the gene matches: 4. Germline CDR1 reads SGDLS; CDR2 reads YYNGEE. J is TRBJ1-4 and V is TRBV9, with TRBD1 matching over 8 bases. The source material was unstimulated CD4+ T cells sorted from spleen or lymph node cells, sampled before intestinal transplant. The receptor comes from a human donor who received an intestinal transplant. CDR3: CASSADRGANEKLFF. CDR3 bases: TGTGCCAGCAGCGCCGACAGGGGAGCTAATGAAAAACTGTTTTTT.